The rows below give T cell receptor beta chains drawn from one sample of a study of blood T cell repertoires in COVID-19. Some clones are missing from TCRdb's copy, which holds only in-frame ones; the method was immunoSEQ multiplex PCR. This sample has fewer than 350,000 clones, with about nine tenths found just once. Sequencing input: PBMCs or T cells enriched from blood (not recorded which). All receptors come from a man in his fifties or sixties who had recovered from COVID-19. Both conserved end residues are part of each CDR3. The D gene is left open where the match is weak. The size of a clone is reported for some rows only, either as once, few or many, or as a class for expanded clones.

j_call	clone_size	d_call	v_call	cdr3_aa	cdr3_nt
TRBJ2-2	once	NA	TRBV18	CASSPSTGELFF	TGTGCCAGCTCACCGTCAACCGGGGAGCTGTTTTTT
TRBJ2-3	NA	NA	TRBV11-3	CASSPWGESDTQYF	TGTGCCAGCAGCCCCTGGGGGGAGTCGGATACGCAGTATTTT
TRBJ2-4	NA	NA	TRBV19	CASSIEGRGNIQYF	TGTGCCAGTAGTATCGAGGGCAGGGGAAACATTCAGTACTTC
TRBJ1-4	NA	NA	TRBV7-9	CASSVMGAVDEKLFF	TGTGCCAGCAGCGTAATGGGGGCGGTGGATGAAAAACTGTTTTTT
TRBJ2-1	NA	NA	TRBV11-3	CASSLRPPYNEQFF	TGTGCCAGCAGCTTGCGCCCACCTTACAATGAGCAGTTCTTC
TRBJ2-3	NA	TRBD2	TRBV25-1	CASSEVISGRYQDTQYF	TGTGCCAGCAGTGAAGTAATTAGCGGGAGATATCAAGATACGCAGTATTTT
TRBJ2-3	NA	TRBD2	TRBV7-8	CASTPSGSTDTQYF	TGTGCCAGCACCCCTAGCGGGAGCACAGATACGCAGTATTTT
TRBJ2-3	NA	NA	TRBV19	CASSLAWGAGDTQYF	TGTGCCAGTAGTTTAGCCTGGGGTGCGGGGGATACGCAGTATTTT
TRBJ2-7	NA	NA	TRBV5-1	CASSPEGRGPYEQYF	TGCGCCAGCAGCCCCGAAGGGCGGGGGCCCTACGAGCAGTACTTC
TRBJ1-6	once	NA	TRBV20-1	CSAGGEVSLHF	TGCAGTGCCGGAGGGGAAGTCTCCCTCCACTTT
TRBJ2-7	once	TRBD2	TRBV7-3	CASSLVAGGTGQYF	TGTGCCAGCAGCTTAGTAGCGGGAGGGACTGGGCAGTACTTC
TRBJ2-2	few	TRBD1	TRBV28	CASSRAGTGKTGELFF	TGTGCCAGCAGTAGAGCCGGGACAGGGAAGACCGGGGAGCTGTTTTTT